This T cell receptor delta chain was identified during a study of γδ T cells in repeated Plasmodium falciparum infection. Vgamma9/Vdelta2+ and Vdelta2-negative gammadelta T cells were flow-sorted from PBMC for bulk sequencing. This clone showed up many times. The TCRdb protein, from a much larger clone, departs from this DNA's translation at residue 16, likely by read error; the protein shown derives from the DNA. TCRdb reapplied CATT to the multiplex PCR reads. There are 45,000 to 70,000 delta-chain clones in the sample; around 1.7% occur only once, and 15% lies in the top ten. The V gene's germline CDR1 is TSWWSYY and CDR2 QGS. CDR3 length: 20 residues. V dropped 3 bases and J dropped 7 bases, with 33 bases sitting between them.

The receptor was isolated from a pool of human donors (malaria-infected and uninfected, not separated). The specimen sequenced was gamma-delta T cells from blood. The genes are TRDV1 and TRDJ1; possibly TRDD3 for D (5 bases). CDR3 amino acids: CALGDRHSVRGKVGRGKLIF. CDR3 sequence (DNA): TGTGCTCTTGGGGATCGGCATAGCGTCCGAGGGAAGGTGGGGAGAGGTAAACTCATCTTT.